This T cell receptor beta chain was recorded in a study of cytomegalovirus exposure and HLA in healthy donors (dated by TCRdb to 2016 to 2017). At the level of the whole study: In an earlier analysis of roughly 500 of the donors, approximately 300 Gb of sequence data and 90 million to 120 million unique TCR beta sequences from 180 million or so T cells were reported. A later genetic analysis took genome-wide SNP genotypes for about three fifths of the 666 donors and used that subset as a discovery cohort. Of the roughly 410 genotyped donors, 65% to 90% were placed in the genetic ancestry cluster associated with self-reported Caucasian donors. The study aimed to test whether signatures of past pathogen exposure could be identified by cataloging public T cell receptors. An early release covering just under 650 HLA-typed donors comprised about 310 gigabases of sequencing data and tens of millions of unique TCR sequences. To predict cytomegalovirus infection status, the study combined high-throughput TCR immunosequencing, statistical association of individual TCRs with disease status, and machine learning. To decide whether each TCR beta V gene segment behaved as functional or pseudogenic, an earlier analysis of some 570 of the donors relied on high-throughput TCR beta sequencing. Using immunosequencing, the study profiled T cell repertoires from around 670 subjects and related those repertoires to cytomegalovirus serostatus. Among several hundred genotyped donors of the cohort, an average of roughly 230,000 unique TCR beta nucleotide sequences was sequenced per donor, of which approximately 18% were non-productive. A later analysis re-analyzed previously published TCR beta repertoires from roughly 600 donors and added high-resolution HLA genotyping to study TCR occurrence patterns. Four to six DR-DQ haplotypes were handled as single units for association and clustering, since linkage in the cohort was strong. Every repertoire in the discovery cohort had been generated on one and the same sequencing platform. Donor age, sex, ethnicity and CMV serostatus were compiled alongside the repertoire data. The number of typed donors differed by locus: about 620-640 for A, B, C, DRB1 and DQB1; approximately 520 for DQA1; approximately 600 for DPA1; and about 450 for DPB1. Besides the first cohort of around 700 subjects, a separate validation cohort made up of over 95 different subjects was used. The later analysis used no new phenotypic data to find candidate immune exposures, relying instead on TCR beta sequences and their occurrence across donors. Both class I and class II loci were covered by HLA typing, at four-digit resolution. What the authors observed across the whole study: Correlated functional status among segregating V segments might be attributable to linkage disequilibrium, but an unknown experimental factor could not be ruled out. The earlier analysis of approximately 590 of the donors excluded over 15 rarely observed V segments, including chromosome 9 orphons, because counts were too low. Most TCR sequences were observed very rarely across donors, whereas some public TCRs were present in many individuals. According to the authors, the approach could potentially be generalized to other disease states and immunological phenotypes. Most CMV-associated TCR beta chains appeared to be HLA-restricted in a later analysis, and the HLA associations seemed to be driven largely by CMV exposure. The study gave a list of about 160 TCR beta chains associated with cytomegalovirus. A group of highly shared sequence variants was considered likely to be a technical artifact of the sequencing pipeline. An earlier analysis of roughly 570 of the donors showed that most TCR beta V segments appeared in productive rearrangements either about 87% or about 30% of the time, which broadly matched IMGT annotations. Some IMGT-functional V segments, including TRBV6-2 and TRBV6-3, could not be told apart with the 87-base-pair reads, so those segments were excluded. Because some donors lacked HLA typing at each locus, the association tests relied only on the typed subset. The classifier was reported to diagnose cytomegalovirus status with high specificity and sensitivity in both the original cohort and the validation cohort. A further reported finding was that TCR beta sequences accurately predicted the HLA-A and HLA-B alleles for most subjects in the first cohort. In vitro tests confirmed that a few of the cytomegalovirus-associated TCR beta chains recognize cytomegalovirus antigens. In a later analysis, several top co-occurrence clusters were reported to appear linked to parvovirus B19, influenza, CMV and Epstein-Barr virus. In a later analysis, 16,951 TCR beta sequences were associated with specific HLA alleles at a false discovery rate of 0.05. V-gene and J-gene trimming of TCR beta chains was associated with a missense DCLRE1C variant in a later genetic analysis, and the association was replicated in an independent cohort. When HLA alleles, especially DR and DQ, strongly co-occurred, attributing TCR associations to individual alleles was difficult. Presence/absence analyses assumed roughly uniform sequencing depth across donors, an assumption that may not hold. In a later analysis, HLA-associated TCR beta chains showed more clonal expansion and lower generation probabilities than non-associated chains that were equally common. A later analysis found that TCR association rates varied across HLA loci, with DRB1 alleles showing the most associated TCRs and HLA-C alleles the fewest. The cohort was sequenced for TCR beta chains only, and without alpha or paired-chain data the features that could be detected were limited. A later genetic analysis reported fewer N-insertions in productive TCRs among donors in an Asian-associated ancestry cluster than the roughly 620-donor mean. Immune exposure information for the cohort was limited to CMV serostatus.

The library was built by means of the immunoSEQ multiplex PCR assay. The multiplex PCR relied on a mix of 60 forward primers for TCR Vbeta segments and 13 reverse primers for TCR Jbeta segments. The CDR3 region of rearranged TCR beta genes was amplified from genomic DNA with a multiplex PCR assay. The Illumina HiSeq System was used to sequence the amplified TCR beta libraries as 87-base-pair reads. Processing in the source paper ran as follows. A later analysis counted about 80 million unique TCR beta chains across the roughly 700 repertoires, and about 10 million of these chains were shared by at least two donors. A nearest-neighbor algorithm error-corrected the raw reads and collapsed the reads into unique sequences, merging closely related sequences to remove PCR and sequencing errors. CDR3 sequences were aligned to IMGT reference sequences to assign V, D and J gene segments. Each retained sequence needed at least a six-nucleotide match to both a V gene segment and a J gene segment. Rearrangements were classified as productive when the CDR3 lacked stop codons and remained in frame with V and J, and all other rearrangements were classified as non-productive. CDR3 was defined by IMGT convention, running from the second conserved V-encoded cysteine to the conserved J-encoded phenylalanine. In an earlier analysis of 587 of the donors, sequences lacking an unambiguous match to a single V gene segment were excluded. In an earlier analysis of approximately 610 of the donors, V segments were called functional above 56.7% productive rearrangements and were called segregating when the between-donor standard deviation exceeded 5%. A statistical classification framework was developed to diagnose cytomegalovirus status using the catalog of TCR beta chain sequences. A later analysis assigned V and J genes by comparing TCR nucleotide sequences with IMGT/GENE-DB human TR gene sequences. The TCRdist pipeline was used in a later analysis to assign CDR3 sequences and most-parsimonious VDJ recombination scenarios. A later analysis defined each TCR beta chain by its CDR3 amino acid sequence plus V-gene family, and excluded reads lacking a unique V-gene family. In a later analysis, 550 to 650 highly shared, low-generation-probability nucleotide sequences were removed to address suspected cross-contamination and a sequencing artifact. In a later analysis, a clonal expansion index for each public chain was calculated from normalized within-repertoire ranks of inferred template counts. A later analysis computed generation probabilities with a VDJ recombination model fitted to out-of-frame rearrangements, and checked the results against IGoR. A later analysis scored TCR-TCR, TCR-HLA and TCR-CMV co-occurrence with hypergeometric tests, applying a repertoire-size bias correction to TCR pairs. In a later analysis, false discovery rates were estimated by permuting HLA or CMV assignments 20 times. In a later analysis, co-occurring TCRs were grouped using DBSCAN, with TCRdist sequence similarity added in when clustering inside HLA-allele-positive subsets. Repertoires with fewer than 30,000 or more than 120,000 public chains, plus five repertoires with anomalous nucleotide sharing, were excluded from co-occurrence clustering. As stored in TCRdb, this immuneACCESS dataset retains in-frame rearrangements with V and J assigned. A fraction of the clones does not appear; measured against another copy, unresolved V genes explain less than half of the discrepancy, and the remainder lacks a known reason. That table is the source of V, J and clone size, and D and trimming were worked out from the DNA. Present in this sample are about 200,000 clones, roughly three quarters of which were seen just once. 1.7% of the sample rests with the top ten.

As regards this clone: Its antigen specificity is not known. No base quality information exists; no much larger clone differs at one position.

The cohort comprised more than 550 healthy bone marrow donors. All cohort members were sampled while nominally healthy, although unrecorded immune exposures were likely present. The donor was CMV seronegative and belonged to the group of more than 300 seronegative cohort members. Each donor provided a peripheral blood sample, and peripheral blood mononuclear cells were used for TCR beta sequencing. Genomic DNA was extracted from the blood cell samples with the Qiagen DNeasy Blood Extraction Kit. The CDR3 covers 13 residues, taking in both the cysteine and the phenylalanine. This entry keeps only the CDR3 DNA: 39 bases, framed from base 1. Trimming removed 4 bases from V and 7 bases from J, leaving 11 bases between the germline ends. Via the germline V gene (reference sequence), CDR1 is SGHKS and CDR2 YYEKEE.

The V gene is TRBV5-5 and the J gene is TRBJ2-2; the D region possibly corresponds to TRBD2 (5 bases align). The TCR originated in a man aged 50-59 years in good health and CMV-seronegative. The sample was PBMCs. The sequenced DNA: TGTGCCAGCAGCAGAGGAGGCAACGGGGAGCTGTTTTTT. Protein translation: CASSRGGNGELFF.